This TCR beta chain was profiled in a study of cytomegalovirus exposure and HLA in healthy donors. Study-wide findings and caveats: Immune exposure information comprised only CMV serostatus.

This clone appeared a few times. Its antigen is undetermined. The same CDR3 can be traced to other DNA sequences in this sample. Vbeta (60) and Jbeta (13) primers were used in the PCR. Here immunoSEQ multiplex PCR was the method, and the copy in TCRdb shows in-frame clones only, minus some. This table holds 150,000 to 250,000 clones, approximately 79% found once. Sequenced input: PBMCs. This sequence was found in a girl between 5 and 17 years old in good health and CMV-seropositive.

The CDR3 sequence is CASSQGTSGYNEQFF. CDR3 DNA: TGCGCCAGCAGCCAGGGGACTAGCGGGTACAATGAGCAGTTCTTC. The J gene is TRBJ2-1, the V gene TRBV4-3, with 12 bases matching TRBD2. From germline, CDR1 is LGHNA and CDR2 YSLEER. V lost 3 bases and J lost 4; bases outside the gene matches: 1. This CDR3 spans 15 amino acids.